The sample holds many counts of the clone carrying this T cell receptor (beta chain). At one end the junction does not follow the germline gene, possibly because of a read error. This CDR3 has 15 residues. The sample comes from a study of early T cells in non-severe SARS-CoV-2 infection. TCRdb re-derived calls from the 5' RACE reads in MiXCR, one entry per CDR3 protein. Of 25,000 to 35,000 distinct CDR3 sequences in the sample, under 6% are singletons; the top ten hold almost 6%. This chain links TRBV12-3 or TRBV12-4 with TRBJ1-6; the D is unclear. The TCR was taken from an adult who was a healthcare worker with PCR-confirmed SARS-CoV-2 infection or an uninfected control (not recorded which). Sequencing used whole blood. The CDR3 DNA sequence: TGTGCCAGCGAACGTGGTACAGCCTATAATTCACTCCTCCACTTT. This sequence encodes CASERGTAYNSLLHF.